Below are 9 T cell receptor beta chains sequenced from a single sample in a study of shared clonotypes between healthy human individuals. CD45RO-negative, CCR7-selected cells formed the naive CD8 fraction, which excluded terminally differentiated effector memory CD45RA+ cells. Produced via immunoSEQ multiplex PCR; TCRdb's table is partial and in-frame only. The table includes some 2 million clones, approximately 95% detected once. Sequencing was performed on naive CD8+ T cells sorted from blood. Receptors originate from a man between 18 and 29 years old in good health.

The chain joins TRBV4-2 to TRBJ2-7; 8 nucleotides agree with TRBD1. The CDR3 runs to 15 residues. Germline V gene data show CDR1 as LGHNA and CDR2 as YNFKEQ. J gave up 3 bases and V 0 bases, and 4 bases lay outside the gene matches. CDR3: CASSQDRTGGYEQYF. In nucleotides, the CDR3 is TGTGCCAGCAGCCAAGATCGCACAGGGGGCTACGAGCAGTACTTC.

This clone was detected only a few times. It may be a read error: a sequence one base away is much more abundant. Other DNA sequences in this specimen translate into the identical CDR3. The chain has TRBV9 and TRBJ1-1; the D is unclear. Looked up from germline, CDR1 is SGDLS and CDR2 is YYNGEE. The CDR3 loop spans 13 amino acids. Trimming removed 0 bases from V and 1 base from J, with 4 bases in between. The CDR3 coding sequence is TGTGCCAGCAGCGTAGAGGCGAACACTGAAGCTTTCTTT. Translating it yields CASSVEANTEAFF.

CDR3 DNA: TGTGCCAGCAGTATAGCGGGGGCCACCGGGGAGCTGTTTTTT. Encoded protein: CASSIAGATGELFF. The chain has TRBV28 and TRBJ2-2; TRBD2 matches 9 bases. With 5 bases clipped from V and 4 bases from J, the junction kept 2 bases outside the gene matches. CDR3 length equals 14 residues. Germline values: CDR1 MDHEN, CDR2 SYDVKM.

The chain carries TRBV27 and TRBJ2-5; 12 bases are a match to TRBD2. CDR3 length: 14 amino acids. J gave up 5 bases and V 2 bases, and 0 bases lay outside the gene matches. In germline, CDR1 is MNHEY, CDR2 SMNVEV (reference sequence). CDR3 in DNA: TGTGCCAGCAGTTTAACTAGCGGGAGGGAGACCCAGTACTTC. Its protein is CASSLTSGRETQYF.

The chain carries TRBV5-1 and TRBJ1-1; D is unclear. The CDR3 is 14 amino acids. V lost 1 base to trimming and J lost 2 bases, with 9 bases between them. CDR1 is SGHRS, CDR2 YFSETQ, per germline. Here the CDR3 reads CASSLIVPNTEAFF. The CDR3 nucleotides read TGCGCCAGCAGCTTGATCGTCCCCAACACTGAAGCTTTCTTT.

Note on this clone: The sample holds other DNA sequences that translate to the same CDR3. The chain has TRBV27 and TRBJ2-1, with 12 bases lining up with TRBD2. From germline, CDR1 is MNHEY and CDR2 SMNVEV (reference sequence). The CDR3 loop spans 18 amino acids. The J segment lost 0 bases and the V segment lost 4 bases, leaving 7 bases of the junction unmatched. The CDR3, as DNA: TGTGCCAGCAGTTCGGGACTAGCGGGCCGAAGCTCCTACAATGAGCAGTTCTTC. This gives the protein CASSSGLAGRSSYNEQFF.

The V and J genes are TRBV2 and TRBJ2-7; D is perhaps TRBD2 (6 bases). Germline V gene sequence: CDR1 SNHLY, CDR2 FYNNEI. The CDR3 extends over 12 amino acids. Trimming cost V 5 bases and J 6 bases, with 11 bases left between them. The CDR3 DNA reads TGTGCCAGCAGTAAGGACTACCCCGAGCAGTACTTC. It is translated as CASSKDYPEQYF. The full variable domain, with the rest looked up from reference TRBV2 and TRBJ2-7, is EPEVTQTPSHQVTQMGQEVILRCVPISNHLYFYWYRQILGQKVEFLVSFYNNEISEKSEIFDDQFSVERPDGSNFTLKIRSTKLEDSAMYFCASSKDYPEQYFGPGTRLTVT.

CDR3 loop: CARSLAGPGQHSYEQYF. The CDR3 DNA reads as TGTGCCAGAAGCTTAGCAGGGCCGGGACAACATTCCTACGAGCAGTACTTC. The rearrangement links TRBV7-5 to TRBJ2-7; the table's D call, TRBD1, has no DNA check behind it. TRBV7-5 is noted as a pseudogene. This CDR3 has 17 residues.

The V gene is TRBV7-6, the J gene TRBJ2-5; the D gene is possibly TRBD1 (5 bases). V was clipped by 1 base and J by 9 bases, with 9 bases between them. This CDR3 has 12 residues. The germline V gene has CDR1 SGHVS and CDR2 FNYEAQ. The DNA for the CDR3 is TGTGCCAGCAGCTTAGGTCTACAGGCCCAGTACTTC. This gives the protein CASSLGLQAQYF.